A single sample is the source of the 18 T cell receptor beta chains below, sequenced in a study of OX40 agonist ivuxolimab in advanced cancers. Data came from immunoSEQ multiplex PCR; TCRdb stores just in-frame clones and leaves some out. The repertoire includes about 130,000 clones, about nine tenths of them detected once, and under 0.85% sits in the top ten. The starting material was CD4+ or CD8+ T cells sorted from blood, obtained in a trial of the OX40 agonist ivuxolimab. These receptor sequences come from an adult with an advanced solid tumor such as melanoma, head and neck, liver or kidney cancer.

This chain joins TRBV19 and TRBJ1-4; D is uncertain. Germline assignment: CDR1 LNHDA and CDR2 SQIVND (reference sequence). The CDR3 contains 15 residues. The V and J ends lost 3 bases and 4 bases respectively, with 12 bases between them. In DNA, the CDR3 is TGTGCCAGTAGTATCGTAAGCCCCCTTAATGAAAAACTGTTTTTT. It yields the protein CASSIVSPLNEKLFF.

The chain uses TRBV9 and TRBJ2-1; 11 bases map to TRBD2. Trimming took 4 bases from V and 3 from J; bases not matched to a gene: 3. CDR1 and CDR2 from the germline V gene are SGDLS and YYNGEE. This CDR3 is built from 15 residues. The CDR3 is CASSITSGSYNEQFF. CDR3 bases: TGTGCCAGCAGCATAACTAGCGGGAGCTACAATGAGCAGTTCTTC.

The chain employs TRBV5-1 and TRBJ1-2; no definite D call. Germline loops: CDR1 SGHRS, CDR2 YFSETQ. The CDR3 is 13 amino acids. V shed 1 base and J shed 6 bases, with 10 bases lying between them. The CDR3 bases are TGCGCCAGCAGCTTGAGGCAGATGGATGGCTACACCTTC. The encoded protein is CASSLRQMDGYTF.

The rearrangement uses TRBV10-3 and TRBJ1-1; D not certain. V lost 2 bases, J lost 0 bases, and 13 bases lay in between. The CDR3 sequence is 16 residues long. Germline V gives CDR1 ENHRY, CDR2 SYGVKD. The CDR3, as DNA: TGTGCCATCAGTGAGAACCCCGGCCGCTTGAACACTGAAGCTTTCTTT. Protein sequence: CAISENPGRLNTEAFF.

In its sample, this clone was seen once. The rearrangement links TRBV7-3 to TRBJ2-1; TRBD1 is a possible D gene (6 bases). The CDR3 has 17 residues. Trimming removed 2 bases at V and 1 base at J, with 15 bases between. Per the germline V gene, CDR1 is SGHTA and CDR2 is FQGTGA. CDR3 loop: CASSLGTGTPSYNEQFF. The CDR3 DNA reads as TGTGCCAGCAGCTTAGGAACTGGGACACCTTCCTACAATGAGCAGTTCTTC.

V is TRBV18 and J is TRBJ2-7; D could derive from TRBD1 or TRBD2 (5 bases each). This CDR3 region has 15 residues. V lost 3 bases and J lost 7, with 19 bases in between. CDR1 KGHSH and CDR2 LQKENI come from the germline V gene. In DNA form, the CDR3 reads TGTGCCAGCTCACCGTCCGACAATCCGGGGCCAGAGCAGTACTTC. Its protein is CASSPSDNPGPEQYF.

This chain joins TRBV28 and TRBJ2-2, with a tentative D call TRBD2 (5 bases). V lost 2 bases and J 6 bases, leaving 7 bases between the germline ends. CDR3 length: 13 amino acids. Germline lookup yields CDR1 MDHEN and CDR2 SYDVKM. The CDR3 DNA follows: TGTGCCAGCAGTTTACGGACTCCCGGGGAGCTGTTTTTT. It codes for CASSLRTPGELFF.

This sequence joins TRBV28 and TRBJ1-5; D possibly corresponds to TRBD1 (5 bases). With 7 bases removed from V and 6 bases from J, the gap between germline ends came to 13 bases. The CDR3 is made up of 13 amino acids. Germline V gene data show CDR1 as MDHEN and CDR2 as SYDVKM. The DNA for the CDR3 is TGTGCCAGCAACTTAGGGGTTGCTCAGCCCCAGCATTTT. Amino acid sequence: CASNLGVAQPQHF.

The chain combines TRBV7-9 with TRBJ2-7; 7 nucleotides agree with TRBD2. V shed 5 bases and J 7 bases; nucleotides not matched to a gene: 5. Germline CDR1 is SEHNR and CDR2 is FQNEAQ (reference sequence). The CDR3 length is 12 residues. Here the CDR3 reads CASSPGGWEQYF. The CDR3 DNA sequence: TGTGCCAGCAGCCCCGGGGGGTGGGAGCAGTACTTC. The full variable domain, its missing parts supplied by reference TRBV7-9 and TRBJ2-7, is DTGVSQNPRHKITKRGQNVTFRCDPISEHNRLYWYRQTLGQGPEFLTYFQNEAQLEKSRLLSDRFSAERPKGSFSTLEIQRTEQGDSAMYLCASSPGGWEQYFGPGTRLTVT.

The V gene is TRBV7-2, the J gene TRBJ2-7; TRBD1 is a possible D gene (6 bases). The CDR3 consists of 17 residues. From germline, CDR1 is SGHTA and CDR2 FQGNSA. With 2 bases removed from V and 0 bases from J, the gap between germline ends came to 17 bases. The CDR3 nucleotides read TGTGCCAGCAGCTTAAAATATCAGGGGTCAAGCTCCTACGAGCAGTACTTC. This gives the protein CASSLKYQGSSSYEQYF.

The chain carries TRBV28 and TRBJ1-1, with 7 bases lining up with TRBD1. J gave up 4 bases and V 6 bases, and 11 bases lay outside the gene matches. This CDR3 is 15 amino acids long. CDR1 and CDR2 (germline): MDHEN, SYDVKM. The CDR3 loop is CASSPLDRETTEAFF. In DNA form, the CDR3 reads TGTGCCAGCAGCCCCTTAGACAGGGAGACCACTGAAGCTTTCTTT.

The gene calls are TRBV7-8 and TRBJ2-3; 7 bases are shared with TRBD2. Germline assignment: CDR1 SGHVS and CDR2 FQNEAQ. Losses at the gene ends were 6 bases for V and 5 bases for J; bases not matched to a gene: 5. CDR3 size: 13 residues. CDR3 DNA sequence: TGTGCCAGCAGGGGAGGGAGTGGAGATACGCAGTATTTT. This encodes CASRGGSGDTQYF. The full variable domain, completed using reference TRBV7-8 and TRBJ2-3, is GAGVSQSPRYKVAKRGQDVALRCDPISGHVSLFWYQQALGQGPEFLTYFQNEAQLDKSGLPSDRFFAERPEGSVSTLKIQRTQQEDSAVYLCASRGGSGDTQYFGPGTRLTVL.

CDR3 bases: TGTGCCAGCAGTCCGGGACAGGGGGCAGGTGGCTACACCTTC. Its translation is CASSPGQGAGGYTF. The genes are TRBV27 and TRBJ1-2, with 12 bases matching TRBD1. The CDR3 covers 14 residues. Trimming cost V 5 bases and J 7 bases; bases outside gene matches: 5. The germline CDR1 and CDR2 sequences are MNHEY and SMNVEV (reference sequence).

V and J are TRBV7-2 and TRBJ1-2; TRBD1 aligns across 8 bases. The CDR3 covers 14 residues. In germline, CDR1 is SGHTA, CDR2 FQGNSA. The ends lost 5 bases at V and 1 base at J; junction bases unmatched: 3. The CDR3, as DNA: TGTGCCAGCAGCGCCGACAGGGGTAACTATGGCTACACCTTC. Translated, it gives CASSADRGNYGYTF.

V and J are TRBV11-3 and TRBJ1-6; the D gene is possibly TRBD1 (6 bases). The germline V gene encodes CDR1 SGHNT and CDR2 YENEEA. This CDR3 region has 13 residues. V lost 8 bases and J 7 bases, leaving 12 bases between the germline ends. The chain's CDR3 is CASRQEINSPLHF. In DNA form, the CDR3 reads TGTGCCAGCCGACAGGAAATAAATTCACCCCTCCACTTT.

This chain joins TRBV28 and TRBJ1-5; D ambiguous. V shed 3 bases and J shed 5 bases, with 20 bases lying between them. The CDR3 extends over 17 amino acids. In germline, CDR1 is MDHEN, CDR2 SYDVKM. CDR3: CASSFGPGSGGYQPQHF. Here the CDR3 DNA reads TGTGCCAGCAGTTTCGGTCCGGGAAGTGGCGGGTATCAGCCCCAGCATTTT.

The chain combines TRBV11-2 with TRBJ2-5, with D perhaps matching TRBD1 or TRBD2 (6 bases each). The length of the CDR3 is 17 residues. The germline V and J ends were trimmed by 4 bases and 2 bases, with 20 bases remaining between them. Germline V gene lookup returns CDR1 SGHAT and CDR2 FQNNGV. The CDR3 spells CASSSRGAGTAQETQYF. For the CDR3, the DNA is TGTGCCAGCAGCTCTAGGGGGGCCGGGACTGCACAAGAGACCCAGTACTTC.

The CDR3 sequence: CASSLNIDEQFF. The CDR3 nucleotides are TGTGCCAGCAGCTTAAACATTGATGAGCAGTTCTTC. The chain joins TRBV7-3 to TRBJ2-1; D gene uncertain. This CDR3 has 12 amino acids. Trimming left V 1 base short and J 8 bases short, with 6 bases between. Germline V CDR1 and CDR2: SGHTA, FQGTGA.